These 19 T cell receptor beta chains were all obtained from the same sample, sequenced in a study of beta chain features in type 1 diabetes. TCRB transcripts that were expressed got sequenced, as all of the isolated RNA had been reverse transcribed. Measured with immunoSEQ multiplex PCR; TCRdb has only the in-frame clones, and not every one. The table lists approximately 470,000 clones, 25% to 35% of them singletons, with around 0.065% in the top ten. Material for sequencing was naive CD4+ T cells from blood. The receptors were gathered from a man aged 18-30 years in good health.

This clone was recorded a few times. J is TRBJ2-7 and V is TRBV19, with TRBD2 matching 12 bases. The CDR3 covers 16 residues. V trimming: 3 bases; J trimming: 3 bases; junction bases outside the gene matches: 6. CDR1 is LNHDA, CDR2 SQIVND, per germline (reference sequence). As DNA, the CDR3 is TGTGCCAGTAGTATCGCCGGGACTAGCGGGCTCTACGAGCAGTACTTC. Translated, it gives CASSIAGTSGLYEQYF.

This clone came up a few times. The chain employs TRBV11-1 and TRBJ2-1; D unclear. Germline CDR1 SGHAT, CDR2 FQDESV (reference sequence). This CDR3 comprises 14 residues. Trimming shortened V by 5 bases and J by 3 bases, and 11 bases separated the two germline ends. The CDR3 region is CASSPYGSYNEQFF. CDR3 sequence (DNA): TGTGCCAGCAGCCCCTACGGAAGCTACAATGAGCAGTTCTTC.

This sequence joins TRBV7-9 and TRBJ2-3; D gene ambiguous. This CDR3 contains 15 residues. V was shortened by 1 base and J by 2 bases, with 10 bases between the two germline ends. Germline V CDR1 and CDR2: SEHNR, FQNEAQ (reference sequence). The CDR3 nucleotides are TGTGCCAGCAGCTTAGATCGTGGGTTCACAGATACGCAGTATTTT. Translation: CASSLDRGFTDTQYF.

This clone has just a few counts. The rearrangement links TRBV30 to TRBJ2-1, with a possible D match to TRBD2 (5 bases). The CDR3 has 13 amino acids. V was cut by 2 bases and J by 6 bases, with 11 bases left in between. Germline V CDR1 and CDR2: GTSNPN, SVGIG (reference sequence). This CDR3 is CAWSLPAGNEQFF. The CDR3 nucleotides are TGTGCCTGGAGTCTCCCTGCGGGCAATGAGCAGTTCTTC.

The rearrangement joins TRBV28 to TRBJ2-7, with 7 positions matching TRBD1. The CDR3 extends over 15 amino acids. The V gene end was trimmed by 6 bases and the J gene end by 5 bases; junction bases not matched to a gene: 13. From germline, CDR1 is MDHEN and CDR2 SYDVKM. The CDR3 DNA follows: TGTGCCAGCAGCAGAACAGGGGCCGCCCTAAACGAGCAGTACTTC. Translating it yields CASSRTGAALNEQYF.

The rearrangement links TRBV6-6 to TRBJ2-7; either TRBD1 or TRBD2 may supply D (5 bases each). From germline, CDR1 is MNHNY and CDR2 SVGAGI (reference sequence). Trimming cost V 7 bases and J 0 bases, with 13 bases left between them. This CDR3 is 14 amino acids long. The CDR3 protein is CASNGDGASYEQYF. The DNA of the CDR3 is TGTGCCAGCAACGGGGACGGGGCCTCCTACGAGCAGTACTTC.

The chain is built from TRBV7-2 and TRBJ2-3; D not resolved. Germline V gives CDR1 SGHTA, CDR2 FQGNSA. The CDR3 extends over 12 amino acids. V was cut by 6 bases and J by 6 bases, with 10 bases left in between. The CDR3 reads CASRENEDTQYF. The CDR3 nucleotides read TGTGCCAGCAGAGAGAACGAGGATACGCAGTATTTT.

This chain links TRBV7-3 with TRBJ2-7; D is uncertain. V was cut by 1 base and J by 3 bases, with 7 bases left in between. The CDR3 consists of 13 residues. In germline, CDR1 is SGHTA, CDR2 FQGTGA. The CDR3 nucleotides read TGTGCCAGCAGCTTAAGCCCCTACTACGAGCAGTACTTC. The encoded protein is CASSLSPYYEQYF.

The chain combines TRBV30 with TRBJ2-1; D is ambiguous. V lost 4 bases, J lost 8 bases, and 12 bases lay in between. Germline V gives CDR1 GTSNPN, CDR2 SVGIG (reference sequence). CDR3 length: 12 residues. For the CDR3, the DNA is TGTGCCTGGATCGTCGGTGTCCATGAGCAGTTCTTC. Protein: CAWIVGVHEQFF.

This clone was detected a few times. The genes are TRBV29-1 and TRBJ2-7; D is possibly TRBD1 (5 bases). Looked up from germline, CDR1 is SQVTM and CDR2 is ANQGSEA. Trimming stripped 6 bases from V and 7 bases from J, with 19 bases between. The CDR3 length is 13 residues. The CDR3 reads CSVGQGPDGEQYF. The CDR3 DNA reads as TGCAGCGTGGGCCAGGGCCCAGATGGAGAGCAGTACTTC.

CDR3 region: CASIQTGASYGYTF. In DNA, the CDR3 is TGTGCCAGCATCCAGACAGGGGCATCCTATGGCTACACCTTC. This rearrangement joins TRBV6-1 to TRBJ1-2; TRBD1 agrees at 8 bases. Germline V gene data show CDR1 as MNHNS and CDR2 as SASEGT. This CDR3 contains 14 residues. The junction had 8 bases not matched to a gene; V was cut back by 7 bases and J by 4 bases.

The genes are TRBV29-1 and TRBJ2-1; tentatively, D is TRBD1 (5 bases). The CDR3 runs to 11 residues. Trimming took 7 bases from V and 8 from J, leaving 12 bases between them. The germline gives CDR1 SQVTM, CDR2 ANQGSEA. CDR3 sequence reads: CSASRAYEQFF. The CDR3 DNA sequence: TGCAGCGCCTCCAGGGCGTATGAGCAGTTCTTC.

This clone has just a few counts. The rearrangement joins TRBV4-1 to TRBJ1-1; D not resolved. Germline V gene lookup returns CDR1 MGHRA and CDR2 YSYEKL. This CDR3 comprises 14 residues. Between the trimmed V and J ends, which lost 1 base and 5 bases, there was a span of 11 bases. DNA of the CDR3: TGCGCCAGCAGCCAAGTCCCTACCGGGACTGAAGCTTTCTTT. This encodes CASSQVPTGTEAFF.

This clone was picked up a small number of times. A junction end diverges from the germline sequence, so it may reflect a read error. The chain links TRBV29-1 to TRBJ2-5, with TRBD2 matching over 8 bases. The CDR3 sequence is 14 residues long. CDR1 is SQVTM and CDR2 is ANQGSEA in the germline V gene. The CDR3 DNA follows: TGCAGCGGTGAAGCCGGGAGGGCATTTGAGACCCAGTACTTC. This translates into CSGEAGRAFETQYF.

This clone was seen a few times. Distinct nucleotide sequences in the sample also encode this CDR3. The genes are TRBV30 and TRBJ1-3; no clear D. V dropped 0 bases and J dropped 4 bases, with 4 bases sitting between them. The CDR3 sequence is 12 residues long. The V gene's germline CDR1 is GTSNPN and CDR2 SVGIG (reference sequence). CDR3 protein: CAWSVSGNTIYF. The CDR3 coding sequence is TGTGCCTGGAGTGTATCCGGAAACACCATATATTTT.

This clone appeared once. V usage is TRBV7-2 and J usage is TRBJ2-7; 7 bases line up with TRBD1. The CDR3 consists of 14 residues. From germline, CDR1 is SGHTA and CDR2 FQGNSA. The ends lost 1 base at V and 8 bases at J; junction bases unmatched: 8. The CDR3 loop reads CASSLGTGALKQYF. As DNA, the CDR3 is TGTGCCAGCAGCTTAGGGACAGGTGCCTTAAAGCAGTACTTC.

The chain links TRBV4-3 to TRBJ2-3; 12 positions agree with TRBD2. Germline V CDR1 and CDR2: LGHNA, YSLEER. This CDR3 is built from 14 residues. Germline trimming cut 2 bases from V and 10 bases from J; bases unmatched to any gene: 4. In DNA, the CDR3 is TGCGCCAGCAGCCAAACTAGCGGGAGGATCGCGCAGTATTTT. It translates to CASSQTSGRIAQYF.

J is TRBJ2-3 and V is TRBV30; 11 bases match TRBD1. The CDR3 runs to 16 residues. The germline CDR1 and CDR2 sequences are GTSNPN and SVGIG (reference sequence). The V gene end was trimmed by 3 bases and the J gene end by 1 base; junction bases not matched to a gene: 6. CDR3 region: CAWSHGQGAGTDTQYF. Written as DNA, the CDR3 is TGTGCCTGGAGCCACGGACAGGGGGCTGGCACAGATACGCAGTATTTT.

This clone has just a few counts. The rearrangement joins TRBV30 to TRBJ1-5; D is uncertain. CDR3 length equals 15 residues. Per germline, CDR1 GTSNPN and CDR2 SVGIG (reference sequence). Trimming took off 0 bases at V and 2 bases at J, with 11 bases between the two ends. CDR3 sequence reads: CAWSVTGEGNQPQHF. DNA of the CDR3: TGTGCCTGGAGTGTAACTGGAGAGGGCAATCAGCCCCAGCATTTT.